This T cell receptor beta chain was captured by sequencing in a study of persistence of HIV-infected CD4 T cells (TCRdb year 2020). Looking at the study overall: Suppressive ART had been received by participants for a median of about eight years. Peripheral blood samples of up to about 180 mL were obtained at multiple time points, with the exception of two participants, for whom leukapheresis was performed at a single time point. Anti-CD3/anti-CD28 stimulation activated a higher proportion of cells, with a lower memory fraction, than antigen stimulation. The study isolated CMV- and HIV-1 Gag-responding CD4+ T cells from ART-treated individuals to examine antigen-driven clonal expansion of HIV-1-infected cells. The clonality of all cells in each sorted population was measured by TCRbeta sequencing, and the clonality of infected cells was measured by proviral sequencing. For the TCR cluster analysis across participants, roughly 8 participants were included for CMV and 7 participants for Gag.

Study-wide conclusions, independent of this receptor: TCRbeta richness in CMV- and Gag-responding cells was significantly lower than in anti-CD3/anti-CD28-responding cells; CMV-responding cells had higher oligoclonality than CD3/CD28-stimulated and Gag-responding cells. Only a small number of individuals took part in the study, and the range of antigens tested was limited. Bulk TCR analyses could not be limited to the rare CMV-responding cells that actually contained HIV-1 proviruses. Antigen-responding cells were enriched for degenerate expanded CDR3beta sequences, which suggests convergent selection of CD4+ responses to CMV and Gag. Within the same sorted populations, TCR oligoclonality correlated with proviral oligoclonality.

TCRbeta repertoires were sequenced from genomic DNA with the immunoSEQ hsTCRB assay version 4 in survey mode. For TCRbeta sequencing, genomic DNA was diluted to around 11 ng/uL, with up to about 1 ug used per sample. The paper's processing steps were these. TCRbeta data were analyzed in ImmunoSeq Analyzer 3.0, with diversity computed on productive nucleotide rearrangements. Lower-bound TCR diversity was estimated with the improved Chao index, and clonality with the Gini coefficient using the Immunarch R package. When different nucleotide rearrangements encoded the same CDR3beta amino acid sequence, each rearrangement was treated as a distinct clonotype. Differential abundance analysis identified TCRbeta sequences significantly enriched in antigen-responding cells relative to anti-CD3/anti-CD28-activated cells. TCRs were clustered by predicted peptide-MHC specificity with GLIPH2, both within individual participants and across merged participant data sets. TCRdb limited this immuneACCESS table to in-frame rearrangements with V and J called. A share of clones is missing; checked studies link under half to unresolved V genes, and the rest is unexplained. D and trimming come from the DNA, and the V and J calls and clone size come from that table. This sample comprises 40,000 or so clones, about 88% of them detected only once. Jointly, the top ten make up 0.47% of the sample.

From its cysteine to its phenylalanine, the CDR3 spans 14 amino acids. Only CDR3 DNA is held: 42 bases, read in frame from base 1. Trimming removed 0 bases from V and 5 bases from J, leaving 11 bases between the germline ends. According to the germline V gene, CDR1 reads SGHRS and CDR2 reads YFSETQ. In light of the paper, this sample's treatment or condition label describes: suppressive antiretroviral therapy. Cells were stimulated with anti-CD3/anti-CD28 magnetic beads as a nonspecific positive control representing the CD4+ T cell repertoire. Sorting of responding CD4+ T cells was based on upregulation of both CD40 ligand and CD69. HIV-1-infected adults in whom suppressive ART had been started during chronic infection were enrolled as participants. For at least 4 years, the participants' plasma HIV-1 RNA had been undetectable, below 50 copies/mL. To be included, a participant needed positive CMV serology and a CD4+ T cell count above 400 cells/uL. Before stimulation, PBMCs were isolated using density centrifugation and depleted of CD8+ T cells. For roughly 20 hours, CD8-depleted PBMCs were stimulated with anti-CD28/CD49d costimulation, a CD40-blocking antibody, and enfuvirtide, which was added to prevent new infections. Sorting was done on either a Beckman Coulter MoFlo Legacy or an XDP sorter, and propidium iodide was used to exclude dead cells. Genomic DNA was extracted using the QIAamp DNA Mini Kit for samples with more than one million cells and using the Quick-DNA Microprep Kit for all other samples.

Points on this clone: Which antigen it targets is not known. Nothing much larger sits one base from this clone, and base qualities are not available.

The TCR was taken from an adult woman with HIV who was CMV-seropositive. The sample in question was CD4+ T cells sorted from PBMCs after roughly 17-hour stimulation, obtained from a patient who received antiretroviral therapy. The cell subset or site label corresponds to: CD40L+CD69+ CD4 T cells responding to anti-CD3/anti-CD28 beads, representing the overall repertoire. The receptor chain draws on TRBV5-1 and TRBJ1-2; the D gene remains uncertain. The DNA is TGCGCCAGCAGCTTGGAGGTGACATCATATGGCTACACCTTC. It translates as CASSLEVTSYGYTF.